This T cell receptor beta chain was profiled in a study of shared clonotypes between healthy human individuals. Method: immunoSEQ multiplex PCR; TCRdb's copy keeps in-frame clones and lacks some. The data show under 600,000 clones, approximately 94% seen once. The receptor was derived from a woman aged 25-40 years in good health. The sequenced sample consisted of naive CD4+ T cells sorted from blood. The subset denotes: CD45RA+ positively selected.

Here the CDR3 reads CASSPSRTGTDTQYF. CDR3 coding DNA: TGTGCCAGTAGCCCCTCGAGAACTGGGACAGATACGCAGTATTTT. The rearrangement links TRBV19 to TRBJ2-3; D is ambiguous. Germline V gene lookup returns CDR1 LNHDA and CDR2 SQIVND (reference sequence). Trimming took 6 bases from V and 3 from J, leaving 16 bases between them. The CDR3 contains 15 residues.